The TCR beta chain described here comes from a study of circulating CD8 cells and anti-PD-1 response in melanoma (TCRdb year 2020). Study-wide context: Patients received nivolumab intravenously at 3 mg/kg every 2 weeks. The melanoma cohort included roughly 13 patients, of whom seven received anti-PD-1 as first-line therapy and six had previously received targeted therapy or immunotherapy. On on-treatment samples, PD-1 was detected using a biotinylated anti-human IgG4 antibody. The TCR repertoire analysis included roughly 11 melanoma patients, of whom 7 were non-responders and 4 were responders. Patients with complete or partial responses were counted as responders, while patients with stable or progressive disease (RECIST v1.1) were counted as non-responders.

A BD FACSAria II cell sorter was used to sort four subsets, defined by PD-1 and/or TIGIT, from live CD3+CD8+TCRalphabeta+ cells. To characterize relevance to anti-PD-1 therapy response, circulating CD8 T cells were sorted into four subsets based on PD-1 and TIGIT expression. Both TCR alpha and TCR beta chains were sequenced from each sorted CD8 T-cell subset. Peripheral blood was collected at three points: before the first anti-PD-1 injection, after two injections and after four injections. PBMCs were immediately isolated by Ficoll gradient centrifugation. Until use, PBMCs were kept cryopreserved in liquid nitrogen in RPMI containing roughly 20% FCS and roughly 10% DMSO. After thawing, PBMCs were stained with a viability dye plus antibodies against CD3, CD8alpha, TCRalphabeta, PD-1 and TIGIT. The RNeasy Kit was used to extract total RNA, and all samples had a RIN greater than 7. Overall study results and their limits: Since no tumor material could be accessed, the researchers instead assessed tumor reactivity using peptide assays on expanded sorted subsets. The DNEG repertoire was the most diverse; PD-1 and DPOS showed similar, higher clonality, and TIGIT repertoires were the least diverse. Only baseline and M1 samples, drawn from a small cohort with few responders, went into the published TCR repertoire comparisons. Both treatment-naive and previously treated patients were included in the cohort, and this mixing was noted by the authors as something that could influence results. Because of limited material, replicates were generally not included when the experiments were performed. Repertoires were found to be largely private between subsets, with under 7% of TRB clonotypes shared at M1, and the highest sharing was observed between DPOS and TIGIT.

TCRdb names NextSeq 500 as the instrument used. Starting from about 15 ng of total RNA, TCR libraries were made with the QIAseq Immune Repertoire RNA Library Kit, Human TCR Panel. The TCR libraries were sequenced on an Illumina NextSeq using a Mid Output V2 kit and asymmetric 261x41 paired-end reads. Every TCR library was diluted down to roughly 4 nM, then pooled, denatured and loaded at roughly 0.91 pM. On the study's bioinformatics: Processing of the TCR FASTQ files took place in the QIAGEN GeneGlobe Data Analysis Center, and downstream analysis was done in R 3.5.2. Clonality was calculated as one minus Shannon entropy normalized by the log of the number of unique productive sequences. Within each subset, Fisher exact tests at 5% FDR identified TRA or TRB clonotypes differing in abundance between baseline and M1. Clonotypes with differential abundance were classified as emerging, expanding, contracting or non-expanding/contracting. Repertoire overlap between patients was measured with Morisita's overlap index. TCRdb redid the processing of the public reads, applying fastp at Q25 and MiXCR, and retained in-frame beta chains. Each CDR3 protein appears once, grouped with its most common genes and DNA. V and J calls and clone size were set by TCRdb, not the authors. The sample profile shows several hundred distinct CDR3 sequences; 6.2% of them were found once. About 40% of the sample goes to the ten largest clones.

This clonotype is medium-sized (0.01 to 0.1%) in its sample. This clone's antigen is unknown. No much larger clone exists at a distance of one base, and base qualities are not known. This receptor was obtained from a human donor with melanoma. The specimen comprised CD8+ T cells from PBMCs, sampled at baseline or after one month of anti-PD-1 therapy (not recorded which).

The sequenced DNA is TGCAGCGTTGACTCTAGCGGGGTCAATGAGCAGTTCTTC. Translation gives CSVDSSGVNEQFF. This receptor chain uses TRBV29-1 and TRBJ2-1; a stretch of 9 junction bases matches TRBD2. Based on the germline V gene, the CDR1 and CDR2 sequences are SQVTM and ANQGSEA. The CDR3 sequence holds 13 residues, the cysteine and phenylalanine included. The entry retains the CDR3 DNA only, 39 bases that are in frame from base 1. V ends up 3 bases short and J 6 bases short, with an unmatched junction base count of 3.